This TCR beta chain was retrieved from a study of blood T cells in healthy people across ages. This clonotype occurred a few times. Germline trimming cut 6 bases from V and 7 bases from J; bases unmatched to any gene: 9. Per the germline V gene, CDR1 is MDHEN and CDR2 is SYDVKM. The CDR3 extends over 15 amino acids. Primers used in a second PCR of roughly 6 to 12 cycles were a sample-barcoded 5' primer and a J-beta primer mix. TCRdb re-analysed the 5' RACE reads in MiXCR, keeping a single row per CDR3 protein. Altogether hundreds of thousands of distinct CDR3 sequences are present, roughly 26% being singletons, with the ten largest covering approximately 29%.

Sequencing used blood. The receptor was isolated from a woman aged 65 to 85 in good health. The chain combines TRBV28 with TRBJ1-5; TRBD1 matches at 10 bases. The CDR3 sequence: CASSKMGQGQQPQHF. CDR3 nucleotide sequence: TGTGCCAGCAGCAAGATGGGACAGGGGCAACAGCCCCAGCATTTT.